Listed below are T cell receptor beta chains from one sample, sequenced in a study of blood T cell repertoires in COVID-19. Sequencing was performed with immunoSEQ multiplex PCR; in TCRdb, only in-frame clones are kept and a portion is missing. Seen here are about 500,000 clones, 87% observed once, and the top ten hold about 0.75%. Sequences were obtained from PBMCs or T cells enriched from blood (not recorded which). The source of these receptors is a woman aged 18-29 years who had recovered from COVID-19. Both conserved end residues are part of each CDR3. The order of the fields is D gene, J gene, clone size, V gene, CDR3 protein, CDR3 DNA. D genes are given only for firm matches. Not every row has a clone size; where given, it reads once, few, many or a size class.

>-|TRBJ1-6|-|TRBV5-5
CASSLGQTYNSPLHF
TGTGCCAGCAGCTTAGGACAGACCTATAATTCACCCCTCCACTTT
>TRBD1|TRBJ1-5|-|TRBV27
CASSRTGERNQPQHF
TGTGCCAGCAGTCGGACAGGGGAGCGCAATCAGCCCCAGCATTTT
>TRBD1|TRBJ2-7|-|TRBV6-5
CASSYARDRGYEQYF
TGTGCCAGCAGTTACGCCCGGGACAGGGGCTACGAGCAGTACTTC
>TRBD1|TRBJ2-7|-|TRBV6-6
CASSRDRGLYEQYF
TGTGCCAGCAGTCGGGACAGGGGTCTCTACGAGCAGTACTTC
>-|TRBJ1-1|-|TRBV4-2
CASSLFTGSNTEAFF
TGTGCCAGCAGCCTTTTTACGGGGTCGAACACTGAAGCTTTCTTT
>TRBD1|TRBJ2-7|once|TRBV6-5
CASSYGDRVYEQYF
TGTGCCAGCAGTTACGGGGACAGGGTCTACGAGCAGTACTTC
>-|TRBJ1-6|-|TRBV5-4
CASSLDSSSYNSPLHF
TGTGCCAGCAGCCTGGACTCAAGCTCCTATAATTCACCCCTCCACTTT
>TRBD2|TRBJ2-5|once|TRBV7-9
CASTKGLAGQETQYF
TGTGCCAGTACCAAGGGACTAGCGGGCCAAGAGACCCAGTACTTC
>TRBD1|TRBJ2-2|-|TRBV19
CASSAGQARRTGELFF
TGTGCCAGTAGTGCGGGACAGGCGAGAAGGACCGGGGAGCTGTTTTTT
>-|TRBJ1-1|once|TRBV28
CASSLRSLNTEAFF
TGTGCCAGCAGTTTGAGGAGCTTGAACACTGAAGCTTTCTTT
>-|TRBJ2-7|-|TRBV11-3
CASSRGTIEDEQYF
TGTGCCAGCAGCAGGGGGACCATTGAGGACGAGCAGTACTTC
>TRBD1|TRBJ1-1|-|TRBV11-2
CASSQRQGETEAFF
TGTGCCAGCAGCCAGAGACAGGGGGAGACTGAAGCTTTCTTT
>-|TRBJ1-1|-|TRBV4-2
CASSQVDSTGTEAFF
TGTGCCAGCAGCCAAGTGGACAGCACAGGGACTGAAGCTTTCTTT
>-|TRBJ1-3|-|TRBV5-1
CASKRGSGENTIYF
TGCGCCAGCAAGAGAGGTTCCGGGGAAAACACCATATATTTT